What follows are 17 T cell receptor beta chains derived from one specimen sequenced in a study of shared T cell receptors in the human thymus. TCRdb keeps only in-frame clones here, not all; method: immunoSEQ multiplex PCR. This table has hundreds of thousands of clones, about 87% appearing once. The same specimen was also included in a second study, on human thymus T cells.

The specimen was thymocytes. Receptors were obtained from a boy younger than two with a congenital heart defect.

This chain connects TRBV11-2 to TRBJ2-5; TRBD2 matches 7 bases. V was pared by 5 bases and J by 5 bases, with 14 bases of the junction left unmatched. Germline V CDR1 and CDR2: SGHAT, FQNNGV. The CDR3 sequence is 16 residues long. This CDR3 reads CASSPHWTSRRETQYF. The CDR3 nucleotides are TGTGCCAGCAGCCCGCACTGGACTAGTCGCCGTGAGACCCAGTACTTC.

CDR3 region: CASSQEVTSVYNEQFF. In DNA form, the CDR3 reads TGCGCCAGCAGCCAAGAAGTGACTAGCGTCTACAATGAGCAGTTCTTC. J is TRBJ2-1 and V is TRBV4-3; 8 positions match TRBD2. CDR3 length equals 16 residues. Trimming removed 0 bases from V and 3 bases from J; junction bases left unmatched: 4. The germline V gene has CDR1 LGHNA and CDR2 YSLEER.

The chain is built from TRBV28 and TRBJ1-5, with D tentatively TRBD1 (5 bases). Trimming stripped 3 bases from V and 2 bases from J, with 14 bases between. There are 16 residues in the CDR3. CDR1 and CDR2 (germline): MDHEN, SYDVKM. The CDR3 DNA reads as TGTGCCAGCAGTTTTGGGTTAGGGGTCGGCAATCAGCCCCAGCATTTT. Its translation is CASSFGLGVGNQPQHF.

This clone was counted only a few times. The chain joins TRBV5-4 to TRBJ1-3; tentative D call: TRBD1 (5 bases). Germline CDR1 reads SGHNT; CDR2 reads YYREEE (reference sequence). The CDR3 spans 15 residues. Trimming pared 3 bases from V and 5 bases from J, leaving 15 bases between. CDR3 sequence (DNA): TGTGCCAGCAGCTCCTCCCCGGGGGTTCGAAACACCATATATTTT. Translating gives CASSSSPGVRNTIYF. Looking up the rest from reference TRBV5-4 and TRBJ1-3 gives the full variable domain: ETGVTQSPTHLIKTRGQQVTLRCSSQSGHNTVSWYQQALGQGPQFIFQYYREEENGRGNFPPRFSGLQFPNYSSELNVNALELDDSALYLCASSSSPGVRNTIYFGEGSWLTVV.

The V call is TRBV7-6, the J call TRBJ2-7; tentatively, D is TRBD1 (6 bases). Trimming took 8 bases from V and 0 from J, leaving 17 bases between them. This CDR3 is built from 15 residues. The V gene's germline CDR1 is SGHVS and CDR2 FNYEAQ. The CDR3 coding sequence is TGTGCCAGCGGCCTTTCCTTGGACAGCTCCTACGAGCAGTACTTC. It specifies CASGLSLDSSYEQYF.

This clone appeared a single time. The J gene is TRBJ1-2, the V gene TRBV5-6, with a tentative D call TRBD1 (5 bases). The V end lost 1 base, the J end lost 8 bases, and 15 bases lay between the germline ends. Germline assignment: CDR1 SGHDT and CDR2 YYEEEE. This CDR3 comprises 14 residues. The CDR3 region is CASSLSGRVDGYTF. CDR3 sequence (DNA): TGTGCCAGCAGCTTGTCTGGCAGGGTCGACGGCTACACCTTC.

V and J are TRBV5-4 and TRBJ2-1; D possibly corresponds to TRBD2 (6 bases). From germline, CDR1 is SGHNT and CDR2 YYREEE (reference sequence). The CDR3 consists of 19 residues. Trimming shortened V by 4 bases and J by 3 bases, and 26 bases separated the two germline ends. This CDR3 reads CASSPSSAPNPPGYNEQFF. CDR3 sequence (DNA): TGTGCCAGCAGCCCATCTAGCGCCCCCAACCCCCCGGGCTACAATGAGCAGTTCTTC. The whole variable domain, remainder taken from reference TRBV5-4 and TRBJ2-1, is ETGVTQSPTHLIKTRGQQVTLRCSSQSGHNTVSWYQQALGQGPQFIFQYYREEENGRGNFPPRFSGLQFPNYSSELNVNALELDDSALYLCASSPSSAPNPPGYNEQFFGPGTRLTVL.

The chain combines TRBV4-1 with TRBJ2-3; D unclear. The CDR3 consists of 13 residues. From germline, CDR1 is MGHRA and CDR2 YSYEKL. V was pared by 2 bases and J by 5 bases, with 8 bases between. In DNA, the CDR3 is TGCGCCAGCAGCCAATCGACACGAGATACGCAGTATTTT. Its translation is CASSQSTRDTQYF.

A single count supports this clone. This chain joins TRBV7-2 and TRBJ2-7; TRBD2 matches at 9 bases. The germline gives CDR1 SGHTA, CDR2 FQGNSA. This CDR3 is built from 15 residues. V dropped 1 base and J dropped 6; count of bases not matched to a gene: 7. DNA for the CDR3: TGTGCCAGCAGCTTAGTGGCGGGAGGGCCTGGCGAGCAGTACTTC. The encoded protein is CASSLVAGGPGEQYF.

This clone was seen once. The J gene is TRBJ2-7, the V gene TRBV2, with 7 nucleotides matching TRBD1. The CDR3 sequence is 13 residues long. V was clipped by 8 bases and J by 6 bases; unmatched bases: 10. CDR1 and CDR2 (germline): SNHLY, FYNNEI. CDR3: CASGLTGKAEQYF. The CDR3 coding sequence is TGTGCCAGCGGACTGACAGGGAAAGCCGAGCAGTACTTC.

The chain joins TRBV15 to TRBJ2-7; the match to TRBD2 covers 12 bases. The V segment lost 6 bases and the J segment 3 bases; nucleotides outside the gene matches: 9. Germline assignment: CDR1 LNHNV and CDR2 YYDKDF (reference sequence). The CDR3 contains 16 residues. The CDR3 bases are TGTGCCACCAGGTTGGCTAGCGGGGGGGTGGGCTACGAGCAGTACTTC. This gives the protein CATRLASGGVGYEQYF.

CDR3 amino acids: CASSEYRGYEKLFF. The DNA for the CDR3 is TGTGCCAGCAGTGAATACAGGGGCTATGAAAAACTGTTTTTT. This rearrangement joins TRBV6-4 to TRBJ1-4; 7 nucleotides match TRBD1. Germline assignment: CDR1 MRHNA and CDR2 SNTAGT. With 3 bases clipped from V and 6 bases from J, the junction kept 4 bases outside the gene matches. The CDR3 extends over 14 amino acids.

The chain links TRBV28 to TRBJ2-7; possible D gene TRBD1, 6 bases. Trimming took 6 bases from V and 1 from J, leaving 13 bases between them. The CDR3 has 14 amino acids. Germline V gene lookup returns CDR1 MDHEN and CDR2 SYDVKM. DNA for the CDR3: TGTGCCAGCAGGGAGACCAGGGGATCCTACGAGCAGTACTTC. Translation gives CASRETRGSYEQYF.

This clone was found once. V usage is TRBV19 and J usage is TRBJ1-5; 9 nucleotides align to TRBD1. The CDR3 contains 20 residues. J was trimmed by 3 bases and V by 3 bases; bases with no gene match: 18. Looked up from germline, CDR1 is LNHDA and CDR2 is SQIVND (reference sequence). The DNA of the CDR3 is TGTGCCAGTAGTATTCTACCCTACACAGGGGGCCAGGGGGTCAATCAGCCCCAGCATTTT. Residues: CASSILPYTGGQGVNQPQHF.

The chain recombines TRBV14 with TRBJ1-5; D unresolved. Germline CDR1 and CDR2: SGHDN and FVKESK. V was pared by 2 bases and J by 9 bases, with 11 bases between. The CDR3 has 13 amino acids. CDR3 sequence: CASSQSRNGPQHF. The CDR3, as DNA: TGTGCCAGCAGCCAATCCCGAAACGGGCCCCAGCATTTT.

V is TRBV28 and J is TRBJ2-7; 7 positions match TRBD1. Per germline, CDR1 MDHEN and CDR2 SYDVKM. With 6 bases clipped from V and 1 base from J, the junction kept 12 bases outside the gene matches. CDR3 length equals 16 residues. This CDR3 is CASRRDSGARSYEQYF. The DNA for the CDR3 is TGTGCCAGCAGGAGGGACAGTGGGGCGAGATCCTACGAGCAGTACTTC.

The genes are TRBV28 and TRBJ1-1, with TRBD1 matching 9 bases. This CDR3 is built from 16 residues. CDR1 and CDR2 (germline): MDHEN, SYDVKM. V shed 5 bases, J shed 9 bases, and the junction held 16 bases outside the gene matches. CDR3 region: CASSTGQGSIRSQAFF. The CDR3 nucleotides read TGTGCCAGCAGTACCGGACAGGGGAGTATAAGATCCCAAGCTTTCTTT.